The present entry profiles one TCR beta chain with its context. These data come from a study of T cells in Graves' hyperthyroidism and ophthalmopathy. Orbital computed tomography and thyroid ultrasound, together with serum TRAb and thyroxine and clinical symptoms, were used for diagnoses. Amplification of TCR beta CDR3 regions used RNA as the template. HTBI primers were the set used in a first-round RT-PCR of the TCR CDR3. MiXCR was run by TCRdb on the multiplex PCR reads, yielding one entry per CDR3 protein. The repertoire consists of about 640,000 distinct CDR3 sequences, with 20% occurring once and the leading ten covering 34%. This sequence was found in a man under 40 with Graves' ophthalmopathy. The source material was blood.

CDR3 protein: CSVSKGAGGYTF. The CDR3, as DNA: TGCAGCGTTTCCAAGGGGGCGGGCGGCTACACCTTC. The chain links TRBV29-1 to TRBJ1-2; 7 nucleotides align to TRBD1. The CDR3 length is 12 residues. Germline CDR1 SQVTM, CDR2 ANQGSEA. The V and J ends lost 5 bases and 8 bases, in that order; junction bases with no gene match: 8.